This TCR beta chain was captured by sequencing in a study of cytomegalovirus exposure and HLA in healthy donors (dated by TCRdb to between 2016 and 2019). Notes on the research overall: According to a later analysis, the roughly 120 validation repertoires were produced on the same platform as the 666 repertoires of the first cohort. A separate validation cohort of roughly 110 different subjects was used in addition to the roughly 670-subject first cohort. The study aimed to test whether cataloging public T cell receptors could reveal signatures of past pathogen exposure. High-throughput TCR immunosequencing, statistical association of individual TCRs with disease status, and machine learning were combined to predict cytomegalovirus infection status. Beyond this particular receptor, the publication reports: Of the cluster scores, around 95% were above 0 in a later analysis, which found that TCRs clustered in the first cohort also tended to co-occur in the approximately 120 validation repertoires. Most TCR sequences were observed very rarely across donors, whereas some public TCRs were present in many individuals. Three of the identified cytomegalovirus-associated TCR beta chains were confirmed in vitro to be specific for cytomegalovirus antigens. The authors suggested that the approach could potentially be generalized to other disease states and immunological phenotypes. The study gave a list of some 150 TCR beta chains associated with cytomegalovirus. The classifier was reported to diagnose cytomegalovirus status with high specificity and sensitivity in both the original cohort and the validation cohort. All 120 or so repertoires were used to score co-occurrence in the validation cohort in a later analysis, because that analysis had no HLA typing for the cohort.

Preparation of the library involved the immunoSEQ multiplex PCR assay. The paper's data handling went like this. To diagnose cytomegalovirus status from the catalog of TCR beta chain sequences, a statistical classification framework was built. TCRdb provides this immuneACCESS table in a form limited to in-frame rearrangements. Some clones are lacking; in checked studies, under half of them reflect an unresolved V gene, and why the rest are absent is not known. That table supplies the V and J calls and clone size; D and trimming were determined from the DNA. Present in this sample are some 140,000 clones, approximately 84% of which were seen just once. The ten largest clones take up about 27% of the sample. Relative to germline, V is missing 0 bases and J is missing 6 bases, with 11 bases of the junction outside any gene match. The CDR3 spans 17 residues, from the cysteine through the phenylalanine. The read is trimmed to its CDR3 DNA, 51 bases read in frame from base 1. Based on the germline V gene, the CDR1 and CDR2 sequences are SGHRS and YFSETQ.

The donors were included in the validation cohort of 130 or so subjects, a group kept apart from the roughly 680-subject first cohort. This clone was picked up one time. Its antigen is currently not known. No qualities accompany the bases; no much larger clone lies one base away. Here the chain combines TRBV5-1 and TRBJ2-3; TRBD2 agrees with 9 junctional bases. The specimen sequenced was PBMCs. The receptor was derived from a man aged 25 to 40 in good health and CMV-seropositive. The base sequence is TGCGCCAGCAGCTTGGAAGGTAGCGGGGGCCCTTTCGATACGCAGTATTTT. Its protein product is CASSLEGSGGPFDTQYF.